One and the same sample provided the 2 T cell receptor beta chains below, sequenced in a study of shared clonotypes between healthy human individuals. The protocol was immunoSEQ multiplex PCR, while the TCRdb copy is restricted to in-frame clones and leaves out a portion. The sample has about 1.1 million clones, 70% to 85% seen once. Input material: memory CD4+ T cells from PBMCs. Subset here: CD45RA-negative fraction. These receptor sequences come from a man aged 18 to 29 in good health. Some clones in this sample may be carry-over from other donors' samples.

This rearrangement joins TRBV9 to TRBJ2-3; TRBD1 or TRBD2 may be the D gene (5 bases each). The CDR3 runs 15 residues. Trimming took 0 bases from V and 2 from J, leaving 10 bases between them. Germline V gene data show CDR1 as SGDLS and CDR2 as YYNGEE. Here the CDR3 DNA reads TGTGCCAGCAGCGTAGGGGGGTTTTCCACAGATACGCAGTATTTT. This codes for CASSVGGFSTDTQYF.

CDR3 region: CASSSEASAPWTQYF. As DNA, the CDR3 is TGCGCCAGCAGCTCGGAGGCTAGCGCCCCGTGGACCCAGTACTTC. This chain links TRBV5-1 with TRBJ2-5, with a weak D call TRBD2 (6 bases). Germline V gene sequence: CDR1 SGHRS, CDR2 YFSETQ. This CDR3 contains 15 residues. V was clipped by 3 bases and J by 7 bases, with 19 bases between them.